The source of this TCR beta chain is a study of cytotoxic CD8 clonotypes in ibrutinib-treated CLL. Study as a whole: After a median roughly 12 months on treatment (6 to 36), response samples were drawn. Study conclusions and caveats: Sample timing was unmatched between remission and later-progressing patients; lymph nodes unstudied. Public clonotypes (which were uncommon) either contracted or remained stable on treatment.

A note on this clone: Its cognate antigen is unknown.

Depth targeted 1 in 200,000 to 1 in 1 million T cells, averaging approximately 10x coverage per clonotype. The protocol was immunoSEQ multiplex PCR, while the TCRdb copy is restricted to in-frame clones and leaves out a portion. In the table there are more than 85,000 clones, about 74% of which are singletons. Specimen: PBMCs, collected after 24 months of ibrutinib treatment. This clonotype was obtained from a human donor with chronic lymphocytic leukemia.

CDR3 DNA: TGTGCCAGCAGTTCCGCCAGTCGGGGGCCCGGGTATGGCTACACCTTC. It yields the protein CASSSASRGPGYGYTF. V and J are TRBV27 and TRBJ1-2; D is possibly TRBD1 (6 bases). Germline assignment: CDR1 MNHEY and CDR2 SMNVEV (reference sequence). CDR3 size: 16 residues. Deletions cut 4 bases from V and 5 bases from J, with 20 bases between.